What follows are 3 T cell receptor beta chains derived from one specimen sequenced in a study of T cell repertoires in cytomegalovirus infection. In TCRdb, the reads were re-called with MiXCR into one record per CDR3 protein. The sample has some 450,000 distinct CDR3 sequences, around 32% seen once; the top ten hold approximately 14%. What was sequenced was PBMCs. The receptors derive from a human donor in good health (CMV status not recorded). Some clones in this sample may be carry-over from other donors' samples.

A note on this clonotype: Mismatch with germline at one junction end may stem from a read error. This chain joins TRBV7-2 and TRBJ1-2; D possibly corresponds to TRBD1 (6 bases). Germline V gene data show CDR1 as SGHTA and CDR2 as FQGNSA. The CDR3 length is 16 residues. The CDR3, as DNA: TGTGCAAGCAGCTCCCCACTGAGGGGGGGAATCTATGGCTCCCCCTTC. It is translated as CASSSPLRGGIYGSPF. Filled out from reference TRBV7-2 and TRBJ1-2, the complete variable domain reads GAGVSQSPSNKVTEKGKDVELRCDPISGHTALYWYRQSLGQGLEFLIYFQGNSAPDKSGLPSDRFSAERTGGSVSTLTIQRTQQEDSAVYLCASSSPLRGGIYGSPFGSGTRLTVV.

This clonotype showed up just a few times. The chain is built from TRBV6-6 and TRBJ1-6; D uncertain. The CDR3 runs to 13 residues. CDR1 and CDR2 (germline): MNHNY, SVGAGI (reference sequence). V dropped 8 bases and J dropped 7 bases, with 12 bases sitting between them. This CDR3 reads CASLDYGNSPLHF. In DNA form, the CDR3 reads TGTGCCAGCCTAGACTACGGAAATTCACCCCTCCACTTT.

This chain connects TRBV28 to TRBJ1-2; tentative D call: TRBD1 (5 bases). Germline CDR1 and CDR2: MDHEN and SYDVKM. The CDR3 has 15 amino acids. The V end was cut by 1 base, the J end by 9 bases, with 18 bases between. In nucleotides, the CDR3 is TGTGCCAGCAGTTTATCAGGGTATGGAGCGTCGAGCTACACCTTC. Amino acid sequence: CASSLSGYGASSYTF.